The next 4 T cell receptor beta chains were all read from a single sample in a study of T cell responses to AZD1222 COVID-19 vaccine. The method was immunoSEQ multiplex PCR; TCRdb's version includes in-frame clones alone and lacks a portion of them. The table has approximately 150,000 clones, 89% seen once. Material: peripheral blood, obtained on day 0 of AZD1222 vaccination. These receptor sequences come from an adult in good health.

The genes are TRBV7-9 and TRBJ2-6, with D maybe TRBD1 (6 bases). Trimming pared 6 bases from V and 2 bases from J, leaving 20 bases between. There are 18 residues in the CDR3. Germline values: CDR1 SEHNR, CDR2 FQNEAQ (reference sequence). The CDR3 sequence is CASSRIFSKGAGANVLTF. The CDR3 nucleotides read TGTGCCAGCAGTCGCATATTCTCAAAGGGGGCTGGGGCCAACGTCCTGACTTTC. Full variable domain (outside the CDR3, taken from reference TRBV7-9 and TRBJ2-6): DTGVSQNPRHKITKRGQNVTFRCDPISEHNRLYWYRQTLGQGPEFLTYFQNEAQLEKSRLLSDRFSAERPKGSFSTLEIQRTEQGDSAMYLCASSRIFSKGAGANVLTFGAGSRLTVL.

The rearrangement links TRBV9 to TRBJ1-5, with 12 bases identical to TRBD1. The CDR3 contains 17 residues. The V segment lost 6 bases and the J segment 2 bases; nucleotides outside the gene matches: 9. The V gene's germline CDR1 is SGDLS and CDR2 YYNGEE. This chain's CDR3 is CASTPGTGGEGNQPQHF. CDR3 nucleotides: TGTGCCAGCACCCCCGGGACAGGGGGCGAAGGCAATCAGCCCCAGCATTTT.

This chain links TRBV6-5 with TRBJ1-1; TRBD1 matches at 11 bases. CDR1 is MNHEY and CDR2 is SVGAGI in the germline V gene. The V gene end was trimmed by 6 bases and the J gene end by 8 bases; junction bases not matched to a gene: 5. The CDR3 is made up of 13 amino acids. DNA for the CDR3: TGTGCCAGCAGCCCGGACAGGGGGCGAGAAGCTTTCTTT. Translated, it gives CASSPDRGREAFF.

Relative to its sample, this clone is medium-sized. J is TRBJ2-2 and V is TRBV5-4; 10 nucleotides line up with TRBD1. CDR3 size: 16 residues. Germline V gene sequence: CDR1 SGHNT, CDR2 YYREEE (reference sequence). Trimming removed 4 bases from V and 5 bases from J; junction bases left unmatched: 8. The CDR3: CASSLYGTGDTGELFF. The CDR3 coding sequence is TGTGCCAGCAGCCTGTACGGGACAGGGGATACCGGGGAGCTGTTTTTT.